This TCR beta chain derives from a study of CD8 T cells in ankylosing spondylitis. This CDR3 contains 16 residues. J lost 8 bases, V lost 4 bases, and 9 bases had no gene match. The germline gives CDR1 SQVTM, CDR2 ANQGSEA. Study-level findings and limits: Matched synovial fluid from ankylosing spondylitis patients was reported to be enriched for disease-linked clones. Disease-associated clones were CD8+ and fairly uncommon in peripheral blood.

This clonotype was seen at least ten times. Its antigen remains unknown. TCRdb fed the 5' RACE reads into MiXCR, producing one record per CDR3 protein. The sample lists 200,000 or so distinct CDR3 sequences, 18% occurring once. This rearrangement joins TRBV29-1 to TRBJ2-2; TRBD2 matches at 14 bases. This receptor was obtained from a male donor between 10 and 30 years old with ankylosing spondylitis or in good health (not recorded which). The sample taken for sequencing was blood, either unsorted or a sorted T cell fraction (not recorded which). The CDR3 sequence: CSVAKGLAGALGELFF. The CDR3, as DNA: TGCAGCGTTGCTAAGGGACTAGCGGGAGCATTAGGGGAGCTGTTTTTT.